This is a list of T cell receptor beta chains from one sample in a study of T cell responses to AZD1222 COVID-19 vaccine. Data came from immunoSEQ multiplex PCR; TCRdb stores just in-frame clones and leaves some out. The sample yields about 160,000 clones, 90% to 95% seen once. Sequenced here: peripheral blood, sampled 28 days after the second AZD1222 dose. The receptors come from an adult who received the AZD1222 COVID-19 vaccine. Both conserved end residues are part of each CDR3. Each record gives: D gene, J gene, V gene, CDR3 length, clone size, CDR3 protein, CDR3 DNA. D genes are given only for firm matches. For some rows the clone size is stated as once, few or many, or as a class when expanded; others skip it.

>NA|TRBJ1-5|TRBV18|16|once
CASSPQPGLGNEPQHF
TGTGCCAGCTCACCACAACCGGGACTAGGAAATGAGCCCCAGCATTTT
>NA|TRBJ1-4|TRBV6-5|14|NA
CASSYSRRGEKLFF
TGTGCCAGCAGTTACTCGCGGCGGGGAGAAAAACTGTTTTTT
>TRBD2|TRBJ2-1|TRBV6-2/TRBV6-3|15|NA
CASSSPGRARNEQFF
TGTGCCAGCAGTTCGCCCGGGAGGGCGCGCAATGAGCAGTTCTTC
>TRBD1|TRBJ1-1|TRBV4-3|16|NA
CASSQEPQGANTEAFF
TGCGCCAGCAGCCAGGAACCACAGGGGGCGAACACTGAAGCTTTCTTT
>NA|TRBJ2-3|TRBV6-5|15|NA
CASRGGFLGEDTQYF
TGTGCCAGTAGGGGGGGCTTCCTTGGAGAAGATACGCAGTATTTT
>TRBD1|TRBJ2-7|TRBV3-1/TRBV3-2|20|once
CASSQTPGGPRLLGGGEQYF
TGTGCCAGCAGCCAAACCCCAGGGGGCCCGAGACTCCTAGGGGGTGGCGAGCAGTACTTC
>NA|TRBJ1-2|TRBV30|13|NA
CAWSAGTSGRYTF
TGTGCCTGGAGTGCTGGGACTTCCGGTCGCTACACCTTC
>TRBD1|TRBJ1-5|TRBV2|15|once
CASSEGTGLQGPQHF
TGTGCCAGCAGTGAAGGGACAGGTTTGCAGGGGCCCCAGCATTTT
>NA|TRBJ1-5|TRBV19|12|NA
CASSIYNQPQHF
TGTGCCAGTAGTATTTACAATCAGCCCCAGCATTTT
>TRBD2|TRBJ2-7|TRBV5-8|15|NA
CASSLAAGASYEQYF
TGTGCCAGCAGCTTGGCCGCGGGAGCGAGCTACGAGCAGTACTTC
>NA|TRBJ1-1|TRBV7-9|12|once
CASRKATDPYVF
TGTGCCAGCAGGAAGGCGACAGACCCCTACGTCTTT
>TRBD2|TRBJ2-5|TRBV4-1|15|NA
CASSLAGGARETQYF
TGCGCCAGCAGCCTGGCGGGAGGGGCAAGGGAGACCCAGTACTTC
>NA|TRBJ1-3|TRBV4-1|15|once
CASSLAGTPGNTIYF
TGCGCCAGCAGCCTGGCGGGGACCCCTGGAAACACCATATATTTT
>TRBD1|TRBJ2-2|TRBV6-6|14|NA
CASSYSRGTGELFF
TGTGCCAGCAGTTACTCCAGGGGGACCGGGGAGCTGTTTTTT
>TRBD2|TRBJ2-7|TRBV6-5|15|once
CASSYDSSSGSVQYF
TGTGCCAGCAGTTACGATTCGTCTAGCGGGAGCGTGCAGTACTTC
>NA|TRBJ2-7|TRBV6-2/TRBV6-3|15|NA
CASSYSVGLSYEQYF
TGTGCCAGCAGTTACTCAGTCGGCCTCTCCTACGAGCAGTACTTC